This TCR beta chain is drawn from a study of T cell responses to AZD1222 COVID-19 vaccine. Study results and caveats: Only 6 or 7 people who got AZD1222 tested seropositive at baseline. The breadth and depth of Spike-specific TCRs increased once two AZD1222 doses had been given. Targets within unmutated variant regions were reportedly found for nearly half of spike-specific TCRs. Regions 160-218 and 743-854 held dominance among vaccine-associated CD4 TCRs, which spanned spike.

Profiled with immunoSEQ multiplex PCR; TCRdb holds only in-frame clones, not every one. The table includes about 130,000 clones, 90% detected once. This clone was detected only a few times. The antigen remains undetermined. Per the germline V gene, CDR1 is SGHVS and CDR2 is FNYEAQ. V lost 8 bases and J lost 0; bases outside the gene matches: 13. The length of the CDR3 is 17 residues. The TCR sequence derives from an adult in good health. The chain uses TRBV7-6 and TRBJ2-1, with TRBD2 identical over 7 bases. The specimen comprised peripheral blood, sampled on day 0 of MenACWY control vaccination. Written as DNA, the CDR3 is TGTGCCAGCTCCTTGGGGGTAGCGGGTAGCTCCTACAATGAGCAGTTCTTC. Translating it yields CASSLGVAGSSYNEQFF.